Listed below are T cell receptor beta chains from one sample, sequenced in a study of cytomegalovirus exposure and HLA in healthy donors. Libraries were prepared by immunoSEQ multiplex PCR; TCRdb keeps only in-frame clonotypes and omits some of them. The sample lists about 160,000 clones; 87% were seen once. What was sequenced was PBMCs. Every receptor here comes from a woman younger than 45 in good health and CMV-seronegative. Each CDR3 is given with its conserved first and last residue. A D gene is named only where the DNA matches it firmly. A row's size may be missing; if present it is once, few, many or a size class.

D	size	J	V	DNA	CDR3
TRBD1	-	TRBJ2-4	TRBV4-3	TGCGCCAGCAGCCAAGACCCCAGGACAGGGGGCGCGAAAAACATTCAGTACTTC	CASSQDPRTGGAKNIQYF
TRBD2	-	TRBJ2-3	TRBV5-1	TGCGCCAGCAGCTTGGTAGCGGGGGACCATCCTAGCACAGATACGCAGTATTTT	CASSLVAGDHPSTDTQYF
-	-	TRBJ2-7	TRBV28	TGTGCCAGCAGTCTCGAACAGGGCGAGCAGTACTTC	CASSLEQGEQYF
-	-	TRBJ2-5	TRBV15	TGTGCCACCAGCAGAGGTGCGGGCGATCAAGAGACCCAGTACTTC	CATSRGAGDQETQYF
-	-	TRBJ1-6	TRBV7-2	TGTGCCAGCACGCGGTGGGGGGGTTCGCTGACACCCCTCCACTTT	CASTRWGGSLTPLHF
TRBD2	-	TRBJ2-4	TRBV9	TGTGCCAGCAGCGCCTCCCGCGGGGGGGCAGAGGGAAACATTCAGTACTTC	CASSASRGGAEGNIQYF
-	-	TRBJ2-1	TRBV5-1	TGCGCCAGCAAGCCCGGTGCGCCAACCTACAATGAGCAGTTCTTC	CASKPGAPTYNEQFF
TRBD1	-	TRBJ2-7	TRBV27	TGTGCCAGCAGTCGGACAGGGGGAGGGTACGAGCAGTACTTC	CASSRTGGGYEQYF
TRBD2	-	TRBJ2-5	TRBV2	TGTGCCAGATCACTAGCGGGGGGGACCCAGTACTTC	CARSLAGGTQYF
TRBD2	-	TRBJ2-1	TRBV19	TGTGCCAGTAGTGCACTAGCGGGGGGGCACAATGAGCAGTTCTTC	CASSALAGGHNEQFF
-	-	TRBJ2-7	TRBV28	TGTGCCAGCAGTTTGACAGACTACGAGCAGTACTTC	CASSLTDYEQYF
TRBD1	-	TRBJ2-3	TRBV18	TGTGCCAGCTCACCACCTAGGGACAGGGTGGGAGATACGCAGTATTTT	CASSPPRDRVGDTQYF
-	-	TRBJ2-3	TRBV19	TGTGCCAGTACCCCCACCCGACTGCGGGATACGCAGTATTTT	CASTPTRLRDTQYF
-	-	TRBJ2-7	TRBV5-1	TGCGCCAGCAGCTTGGTGGGTCAGGGATTTGCCTACGAGCAGTACTTC	CASSLVGQGFAYEQYF
-	-	TRBJ2-1	TRBV5-4	TGTGCCAGCACCGTTGGGGGGAATGAGCAGTTCTTC	CASTVGGNEQFF
TRBD2	-	TRBJ2-1	TRBV7-2	TGTGCCAGCAGCTTAGCCGGAACTAGCGGGGGTCTAGAGCAGTTCTTC	CASSLAGTSGGLEQFF
-	-	TRBJ2-7	TRBV7-2	TGTGCCAGCAGCTTAGTATCGTACAGCCCCCTGAGCTCCTACGAGCAGTACTTC	CASSLVSYSPLSSYEQYF
TRBD2	-	TRBJ2-1	TRBV28	TGTGCCAGCAGTTCCACCTCTAGCGGCCACAATGAGCAGTTCTTC	CASSSTSSGHNEQFF
TRBD2	once	TRBJ2-5	TRBV5-1	TGCGCCAGCAGCTGGGGACTAGCGGGGGGGCAAGAGACCCAGTACTTC	CASSWGLAGGQETQYF
-	-	TRBJ1-6	TRBV21-1	TGTGCCAGCAGCACCCGGACTCAGGTGGTCTCCTATAATTCACCCCTCCACTTT	CASSTRTQVVSYNSPLHF
-	-	TRBJ1-5	TRBV7-8	TGTGCCAGCAGCTTAAGGGGGAGCAATCAGCCCCAGCATTTT	CASSLRGSNQPQHF
TRBD2	-	TRBJ2-5	TRBV4-3	TGCGCCAGCAGCCAGGGACTAGCGGGGGCGCGGGAGCAGTACTTC	CASSQGLAGAREQYF
-	-	TRBJ2-7	TRBV27	TGTGCCAGCAGTCGGCAGGGCGGTGGGGAGCAGTACTTC	CASSRQGGGEQYF
-	-	TRBJ2-2	TRBV10-1	TGCGCCAGCAGTGTAACAAGGGGCCCTACCGGGGAGCTGTTTTTT	CASSVTRGPTGELFF
TRBD1	-	TRBJ2-7	TRBV6-1	TGTGCCAGCAGTGAAGGGACAGGGGTCGACGAGCAGTACTTC	CASSEGTGVDEQYF
-	-	TRBJ2-7	TRBV5-4	TGTGCCAGCAGCTCCGATGCTGAGTACGAGCAGTACTTC	CASSSDAEYEQYF
-	-	TRBJ2-7	TRBV25-1	TGTGCCAGCAGTGAATGGAAGGGGTTCTACTACGAGCAGTACTTC	CASSEWKGFYYEQYF
TRBD1	few	TRBJ1-1	TRBV18	TGTGCCAGCTCACCGGACAGGGTCCACACTGAAGCTTTCTTT	CASSPDRVHTEAFF